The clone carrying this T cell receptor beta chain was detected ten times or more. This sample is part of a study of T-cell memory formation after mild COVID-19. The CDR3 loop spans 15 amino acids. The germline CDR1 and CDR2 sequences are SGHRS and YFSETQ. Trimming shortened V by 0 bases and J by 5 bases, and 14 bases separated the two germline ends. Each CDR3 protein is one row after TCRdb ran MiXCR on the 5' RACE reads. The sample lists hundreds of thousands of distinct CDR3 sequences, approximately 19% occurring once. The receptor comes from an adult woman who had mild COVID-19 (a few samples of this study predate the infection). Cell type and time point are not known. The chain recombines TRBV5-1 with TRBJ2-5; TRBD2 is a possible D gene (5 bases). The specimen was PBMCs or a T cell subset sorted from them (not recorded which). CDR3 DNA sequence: TGCGCCAGCAGCTTGGAAGGACCGGGGTGGGAGACCCAGTACTTC. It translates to CASSLEGPGWETQYF.